This paragraph reports one T cell receptor (beta chain). This record comes from a study of blood T cell repertoires in COVID-19. Study at large: Material from acute and convalescent COVID-19 was sourced from the United States, Italy and Spain. T cells, B-cell-depleted T cells, or PBMCs supplied cDNA or gDNA.

In the original analysis: Amplifying reference gene primers gave estimates of nucleated cell counts. The repertoire was sequenced with immunoSEQ multiplex PCR; TCRdb's copy has only in-frame clones and lacks some. Clone size and the V and J calls come from that table; the DNA yielded D and trimming. The sample gives 200,000 to 250,000 clones, approximately 81% of which show up once; more than 9% is in the top ten. The CDR3 contains 14 residues. Germline values: CDR1 MNHEY, CDR2 SVGAGI. Trimming removed 6 bases from V and 1 base from J; junction bases left unmatched: 4. Specimen: peripheral blood. The chain links TRBV6-5 to TRBJ2-3, with TRBD1 matching 7 bases. The receptor's source is a woman of 80 years or more with acute or convalescent COVID-19. CDR3 DNA: TGTGCCAGCAGGTCTACAGGGGGCACAGATACGCAGTATTTT. It yields the protein CASRSTGGTDTQYF.